This TCR beta chain was identified during a study of cytomegalovirus exposure and HLA in healthy donors. Remarks on this clone: Its antigen is not identified.

PCR primers comprised 60 Vbeta and 13 Jbeta primers. Original processing methods: Per a later analysis, the number of unique TCR beta chains was some 80 million, of which 9 million to 14 million were shared. Using immunoSEQ multiplex PCR, the repertoire was profiled, and TCRdb retains in-frame clones only, with some absent. That table is the source of V, J and clone size, and D and trimming were worked out from the DNA. Here the sample spans 150,000 to 190,000 clones, roughly four fifths being singletons. Overall study findings and caveats: Reports credit the classifier with highly specific, highly sensitive diagnosis of cytomegalovirus status. In an earlier analysis, most TCR beta V segments were productive about 87% or about 30% of the time.

This receptor was obtained from a man between 18 and 35 years old in good health and CMV-seronegative. The sequencing input was PBMCs.

The CDR3 reads CASSYLVHQPQHF. The CDR3 nucleotides read TGTGCCAGCAGTTACCTAGTACATCAGCCCCAGCATTTT. V gene TRBV6-6 combines with J gene TRBJ1-5; no firm D call. The CDR3 runs to 13 residues. Trimming left V 2 bases short and J 5 bases short, with 7 bases between. In germline, CDR1 is MNHNY, CDR2 SVGAGI (reference sequence).